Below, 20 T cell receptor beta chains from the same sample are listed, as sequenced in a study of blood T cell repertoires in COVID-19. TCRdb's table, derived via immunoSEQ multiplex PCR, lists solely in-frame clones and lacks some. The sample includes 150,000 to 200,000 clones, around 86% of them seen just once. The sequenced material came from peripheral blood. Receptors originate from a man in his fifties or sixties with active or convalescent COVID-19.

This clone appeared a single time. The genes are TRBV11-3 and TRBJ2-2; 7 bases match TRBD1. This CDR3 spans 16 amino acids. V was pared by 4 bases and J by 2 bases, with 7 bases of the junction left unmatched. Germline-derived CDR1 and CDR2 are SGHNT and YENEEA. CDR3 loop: CASSSQGQSNTGELFF. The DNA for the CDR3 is TGTGCCAGCAGCTCGCAGGGACAGAGCAACACCGGGGAGCTGTTTTTT.

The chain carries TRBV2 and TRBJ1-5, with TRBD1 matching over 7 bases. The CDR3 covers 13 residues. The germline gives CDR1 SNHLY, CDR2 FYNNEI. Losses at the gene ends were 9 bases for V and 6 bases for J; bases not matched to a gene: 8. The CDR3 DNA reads TGTGCCAGTAGCGACAGGGCGGTTCAGCCCCAGCATTTT. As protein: CASSDRAVQPQHF.

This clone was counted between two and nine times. CDR3: CASSLFQGTTGNTIYF. The CDR3 coding sequence is TGTGCCAGCAGCTTATTTCAGGGGACGACTGGAAACACCATATATTTT. The chain carries TRBV7-3 and TRBJ1-3; tentative D call: TRBD1 (6 bases). Looked up from germline, CDR1 is SGHTA and CDR2 is FQGTGA. This CDR3 spans 16 amino acids. Trimming left V 2 bases short and J 2 bases short, with 13 bases between. The full variable domain, in which reference TRBV7-3 and TRBJ1-3 provide the parts outside the CDR3, is GAGVSQTPSNKVTEKGKYVELRCDPISGHTALYWYRQSLGQGPEFLIYFQGTGAADDSGLPNDRFFAVRPEGSVSTLKIQRTERGDSAVYLCASSLFQGTTGNTIYFGEGSWLTVV.

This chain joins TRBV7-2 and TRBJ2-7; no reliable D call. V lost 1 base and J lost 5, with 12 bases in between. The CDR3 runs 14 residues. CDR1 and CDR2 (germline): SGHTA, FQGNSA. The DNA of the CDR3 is TGTGCCAGCAGCTTAGGGCAGGCCCTCGACGAGCAGTACTTC. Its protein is CASSLGQALDEQYF.

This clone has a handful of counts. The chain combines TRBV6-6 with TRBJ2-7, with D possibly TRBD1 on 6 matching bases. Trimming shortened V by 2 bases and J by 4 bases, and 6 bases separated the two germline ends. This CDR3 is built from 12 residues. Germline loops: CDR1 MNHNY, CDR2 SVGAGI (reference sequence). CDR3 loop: CASSYGTYEQYF. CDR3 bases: TGTGCCAGCAGTTACGGGACATACGAGCAGTACTTC.

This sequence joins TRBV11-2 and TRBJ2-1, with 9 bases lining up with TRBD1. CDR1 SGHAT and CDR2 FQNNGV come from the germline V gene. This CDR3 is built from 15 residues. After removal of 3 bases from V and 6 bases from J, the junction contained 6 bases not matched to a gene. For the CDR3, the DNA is TGTGCCAGCAGCTTGGACAGGGGAATTTTCAATGAGCAGTTCTTC. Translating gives CASSLDRGIFNEQFF.

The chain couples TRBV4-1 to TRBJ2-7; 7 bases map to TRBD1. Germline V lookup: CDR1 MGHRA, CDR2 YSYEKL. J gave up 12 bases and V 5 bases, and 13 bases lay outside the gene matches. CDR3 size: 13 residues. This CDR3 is CASSDPNTGVGYF. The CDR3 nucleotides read TGCGCCAGCAGCGACCCCAACACAGGGGTTGGGTACTTC.

The CDR3 loop reads CASTHEGYEQYF. CDR3 in DNA: TGTGCCAGCACCCATGAGGGCTACGAGCAGTACTTC. This sequence joins TRBV21-1 and TRBJ2-7; the table's D gene call, TRBD2, was not cross checked with the DNA. TRBV21-1 is listed as a pseudogene. CDR3 length: 12 residues.

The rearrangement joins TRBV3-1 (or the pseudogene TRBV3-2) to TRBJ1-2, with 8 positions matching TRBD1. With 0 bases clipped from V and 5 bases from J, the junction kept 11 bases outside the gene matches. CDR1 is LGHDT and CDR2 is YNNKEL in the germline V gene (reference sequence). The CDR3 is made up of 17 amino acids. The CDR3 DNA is TGTGCCAGCAGCCAAGATCTGGACGGGACAGGACGGTATGGCTACACCTTC. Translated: CASSQDLDGTGRYGYTF.

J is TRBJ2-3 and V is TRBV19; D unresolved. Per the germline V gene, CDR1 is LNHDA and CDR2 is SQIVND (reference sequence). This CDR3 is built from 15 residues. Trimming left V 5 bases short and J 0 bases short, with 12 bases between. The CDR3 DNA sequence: TGTGCCAGTAGTCCCCGGAGCGTAAGCACAGATACGCAGTATTTT. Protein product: CASSPRSVSTDTQYF. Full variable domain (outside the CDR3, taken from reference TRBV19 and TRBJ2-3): DGGITQSPKYLFRKEGQNVTLSCEQNLNHDAMYWYRQDPGQGLRLIYYSQIVNDFQKGDIAEGYSVSREKKESFPLTVTSAQKNPTAFYLCASSPRSVSTDTQYFGPGTRLTVL.

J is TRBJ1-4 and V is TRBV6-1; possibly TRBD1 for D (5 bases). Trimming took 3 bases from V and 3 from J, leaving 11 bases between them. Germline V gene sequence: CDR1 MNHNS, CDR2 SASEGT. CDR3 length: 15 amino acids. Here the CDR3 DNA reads TGTGCCAGCAGTGACCCAGGGAGGCCTAATGAAAAACTGTTTTTT. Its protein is CASSDPGRPNEKLFF.

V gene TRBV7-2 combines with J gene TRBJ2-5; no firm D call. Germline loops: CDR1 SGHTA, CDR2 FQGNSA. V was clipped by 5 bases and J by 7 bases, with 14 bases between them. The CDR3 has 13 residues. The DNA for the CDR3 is TGTGCCAGCAGCATAGACTCTCCTGGGACCCAGTACTTC. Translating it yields CASSIDSPGTQYF.

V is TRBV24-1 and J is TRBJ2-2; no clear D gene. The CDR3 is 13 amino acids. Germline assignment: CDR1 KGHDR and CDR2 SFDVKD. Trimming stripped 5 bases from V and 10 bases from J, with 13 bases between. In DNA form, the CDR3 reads TGTGCCACCAGTGGTACTAACAATGCGGAGCTGTTTTTT. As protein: CATSGTNNAELFF.

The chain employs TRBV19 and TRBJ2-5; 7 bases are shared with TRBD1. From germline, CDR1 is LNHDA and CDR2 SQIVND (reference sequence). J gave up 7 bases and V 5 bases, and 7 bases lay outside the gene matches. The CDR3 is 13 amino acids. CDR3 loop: CASSGQALGTQYF. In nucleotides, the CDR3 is TGTGCCAGTAGTGGACAGGCACTAGGGACCCAGTACTTC.

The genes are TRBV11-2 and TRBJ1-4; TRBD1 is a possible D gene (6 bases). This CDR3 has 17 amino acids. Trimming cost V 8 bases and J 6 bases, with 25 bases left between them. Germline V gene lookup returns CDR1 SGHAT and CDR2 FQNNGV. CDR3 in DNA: TGTGCCAGCCGAATTGGCCCCCAGGGGCAAGGTGATGAAAAACTGTTTTTT. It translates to CASRIGPQGQGDEKLFF.

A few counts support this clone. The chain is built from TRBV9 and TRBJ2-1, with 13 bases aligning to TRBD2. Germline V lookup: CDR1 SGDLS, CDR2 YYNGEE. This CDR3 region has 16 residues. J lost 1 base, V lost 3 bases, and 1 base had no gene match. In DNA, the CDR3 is TGTGCCAGCAGCGGGGGACTAGCGGGATCCTACAATGAGCAGTTCTTC. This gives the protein CASSGGLAGSYNEQFF.

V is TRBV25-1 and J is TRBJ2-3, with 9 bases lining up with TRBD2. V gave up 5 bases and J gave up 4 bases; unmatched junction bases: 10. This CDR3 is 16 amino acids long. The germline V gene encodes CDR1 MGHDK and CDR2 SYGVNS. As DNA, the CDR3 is TGTGCCAGCAGTCGGGATAGCGGGAGTCATTCAGATACGCAGTATTTT. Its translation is CASSRDSGSHSDTQYF.

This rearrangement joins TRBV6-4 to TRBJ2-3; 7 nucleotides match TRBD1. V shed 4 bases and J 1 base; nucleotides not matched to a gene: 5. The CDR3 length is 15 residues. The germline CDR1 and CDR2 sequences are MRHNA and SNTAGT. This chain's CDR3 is CASSATGTGTDTQYF. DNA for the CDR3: TGTGCCAGCAGTGCCACCGGGACAGGCACAGATACGCAGTATTTT.

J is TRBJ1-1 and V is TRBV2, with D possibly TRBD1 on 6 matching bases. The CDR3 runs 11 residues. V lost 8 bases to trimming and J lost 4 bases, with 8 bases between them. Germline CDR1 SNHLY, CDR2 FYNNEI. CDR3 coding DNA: TGTGCCAGCGAAGGGGGCACTGAAGCTTTCTTT. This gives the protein CASEGGTEAFF. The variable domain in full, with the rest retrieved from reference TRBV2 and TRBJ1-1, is EPEVTQTPSHQVTQMGQEVILRCVPISNHLYFYWYRQILGQKVEFLVSFYNNEISEKSEIFDDQFSVERPDGSNFTLKIRSTKLEDSAMYFCASEGGTEAFFGQGTRLTVV.

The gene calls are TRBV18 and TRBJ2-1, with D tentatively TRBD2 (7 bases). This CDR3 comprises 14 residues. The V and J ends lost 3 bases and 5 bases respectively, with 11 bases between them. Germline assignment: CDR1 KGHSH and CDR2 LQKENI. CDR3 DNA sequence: TGTGCCAGCTCACCGAGGGGGGGAAACAATGAGCAGTTCTTC. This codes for CASSPRGGNNEQFF.